This T cell receptor beta chain came from a study of T cell changes during pregnancy in multiple sclerosis. Sequencing was performed with immunoSEQ multiplex PCR; in TCRdb, only in-frame clones are kept and a portion is missing. This sample has under 45,000 clones, with 91% found just once. Per germline, CDR1 SGHTA and CDR2 FQGTGA. This CDR3 spans 17 amino acids. V was pared by 5 bases and J by 2 bases, with 18 bases between. This receptor was obtained from a female donor in good health, enrolled as a control in a pregnancy study. J is TRBJ2-2 and V is TRBV7-3; weak D call: TRBD2 (6 bases). The source was CD4+ T cells from peripheral blood mononuclear cells, collected in the second trimester of pregnancy. The CDR3 DNA follows: TGTGCCAGCAGCGAAGTCCCGGGACTCCCCAACACCGGGGAGCTGTTTTTT. Translating gives CASSEVPGLPNTGELFF.